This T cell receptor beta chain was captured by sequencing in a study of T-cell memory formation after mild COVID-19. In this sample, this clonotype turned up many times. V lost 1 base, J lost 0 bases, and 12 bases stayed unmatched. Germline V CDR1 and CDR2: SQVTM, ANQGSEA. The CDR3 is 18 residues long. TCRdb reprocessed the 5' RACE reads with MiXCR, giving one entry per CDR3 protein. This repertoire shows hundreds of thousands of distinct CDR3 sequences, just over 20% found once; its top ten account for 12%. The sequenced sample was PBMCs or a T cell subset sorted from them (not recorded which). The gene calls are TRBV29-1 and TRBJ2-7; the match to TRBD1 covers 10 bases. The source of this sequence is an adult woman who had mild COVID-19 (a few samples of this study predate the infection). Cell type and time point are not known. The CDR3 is CSVEGLKDRGYNSYEQYF. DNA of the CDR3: TGCAGCGTTGAAGGTCTTAAGGACAGGGGGTACAACTCCTACGAGCAGTACTTC.